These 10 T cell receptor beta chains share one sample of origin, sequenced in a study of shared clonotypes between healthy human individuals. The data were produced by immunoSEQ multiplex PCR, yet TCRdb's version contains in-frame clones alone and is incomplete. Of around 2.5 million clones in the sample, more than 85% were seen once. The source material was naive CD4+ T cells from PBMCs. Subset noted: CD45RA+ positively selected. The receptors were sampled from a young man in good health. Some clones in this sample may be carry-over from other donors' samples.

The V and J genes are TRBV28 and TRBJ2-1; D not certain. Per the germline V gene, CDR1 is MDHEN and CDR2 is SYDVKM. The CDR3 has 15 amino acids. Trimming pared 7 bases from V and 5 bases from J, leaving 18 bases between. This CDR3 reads CASTDPGHRNNEQFF. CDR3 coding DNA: TGTGCCAGCACCGATCCGGGTCATAGGAACAATGAGCAGTTCTTC.

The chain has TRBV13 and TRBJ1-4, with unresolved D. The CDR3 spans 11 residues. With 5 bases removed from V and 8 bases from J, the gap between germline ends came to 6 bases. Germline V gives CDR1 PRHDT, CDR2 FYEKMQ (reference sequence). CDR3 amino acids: CASSRREKLFF. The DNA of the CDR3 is TGTGCCAGCAGCCGTCGCGAAAAACTGTTTTTT.

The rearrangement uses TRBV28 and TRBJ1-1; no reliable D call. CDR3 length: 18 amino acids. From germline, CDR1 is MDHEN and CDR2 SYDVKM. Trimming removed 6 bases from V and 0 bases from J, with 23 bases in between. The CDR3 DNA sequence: TGTGCCAGCAGCCCCGTCTCTTTCCAAAGCCTAATGAACACTGAAGCTTTCTTT. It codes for CASSPVSFQSLMNTEAFF.

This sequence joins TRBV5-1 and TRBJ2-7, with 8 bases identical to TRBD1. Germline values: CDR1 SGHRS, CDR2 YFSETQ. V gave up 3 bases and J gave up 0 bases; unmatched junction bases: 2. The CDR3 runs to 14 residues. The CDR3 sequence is CASSWTGPSYEQYF. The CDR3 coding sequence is TGCGCCAGCAGCTGGACAGGGCCCTCCTACGAGCAGTACTTC.

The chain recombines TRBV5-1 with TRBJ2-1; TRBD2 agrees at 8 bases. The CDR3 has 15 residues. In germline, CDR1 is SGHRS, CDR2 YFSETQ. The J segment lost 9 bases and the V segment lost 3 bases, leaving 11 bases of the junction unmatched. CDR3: CASSSRTSLAAEQFF. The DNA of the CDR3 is TGCGCCAGCAGCTCCCGGACTAGCTTGGCCGCTGAGCAGTTCTTC.

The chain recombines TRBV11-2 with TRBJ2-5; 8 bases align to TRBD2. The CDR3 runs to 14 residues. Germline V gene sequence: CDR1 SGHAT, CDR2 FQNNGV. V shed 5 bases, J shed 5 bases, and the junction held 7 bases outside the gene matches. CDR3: CASSPGGGSETQYF. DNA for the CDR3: TGTGCCAGCAGCCCGGGGGGGGGTAGCGAGACCCAGTACTTC. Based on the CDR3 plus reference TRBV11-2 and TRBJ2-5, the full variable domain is EAGVAQSPRYKIIEKRQSVAFWCNPISGHATLYWYQQILGQGPKLLIQFQNNGVVDDSQLPKDRFSAERLKGVDSTLKIQPAKLEDSAVYLCASSPGGGSETQYFGPGTRLLVL.

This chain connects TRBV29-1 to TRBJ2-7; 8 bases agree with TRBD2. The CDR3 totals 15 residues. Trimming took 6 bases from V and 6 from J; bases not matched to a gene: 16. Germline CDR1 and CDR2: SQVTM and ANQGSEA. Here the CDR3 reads CSVASGGHSLREQYF. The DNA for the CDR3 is TGCAGCGTAGCCAGCGGGGGACACTCGCTGCGCGAGCAGTACTTC.

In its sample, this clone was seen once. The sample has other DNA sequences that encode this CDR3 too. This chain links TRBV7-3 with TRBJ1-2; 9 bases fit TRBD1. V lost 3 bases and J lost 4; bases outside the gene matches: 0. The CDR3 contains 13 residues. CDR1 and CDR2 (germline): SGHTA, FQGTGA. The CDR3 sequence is CASSLGQGYGYTF. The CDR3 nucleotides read TGTGCCAGCAGCTTGGGACAGGGCTATGGCTACACCTTC.

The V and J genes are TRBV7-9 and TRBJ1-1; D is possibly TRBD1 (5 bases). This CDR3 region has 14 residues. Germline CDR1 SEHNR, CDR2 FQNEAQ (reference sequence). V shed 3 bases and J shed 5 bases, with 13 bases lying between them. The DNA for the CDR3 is TGTGCCAGCAGCTTCGGGGCCGTGGTGACTGAAGCTTTCTTT. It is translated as CASSFGAVVTEAFF.

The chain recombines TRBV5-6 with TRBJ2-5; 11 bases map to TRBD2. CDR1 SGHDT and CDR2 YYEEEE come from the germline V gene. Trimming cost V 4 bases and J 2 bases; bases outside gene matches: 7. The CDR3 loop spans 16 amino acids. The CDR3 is CASSLVGTSGQETQYF. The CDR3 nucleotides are TGTGCCAGCAGCCTAGTAGGGACTAGCGGACAAGAGACCCAGTACTTC.